One sample yielded the 16 T cell receptor beta chains listed below, sequenced in a study of T cells in localized non-small cell lung cancer. Repertoires were generated with immunoSEQ multiplex PCR, while TCRdb's copy carries only in-frame clones and drops some. This sample carries some 19,000 clones, roughly 83% of them seen once, and the ten largest clones take roughly 2.2%. Sequences were derived from peripheral blood, sampled before any cancer treatment. The receptors were gathered from a man aged 40-75 years with stage I lung adenocarcinoma.

J is TRBJ2-7 and V is TRBV6-6; D is unclear. Germline V gene data show CDR1 as MNHNY and CDR2 as SVGAGI (reference sequence). The CDR3 sequence is 16 residues long. V was clipped by 0 bases and J by 0 bases, with 12 bases between them. CDR3 region: CASSYSSSSSSYEQYF. CDR3 coding DNA: TGTGCCAGCAGTTACTCGTCCAGTTCTAGCTCCTACGAGCAGTACTTC.

The genes are TRBV9 and TRBJ2-5; TRBD1 might be the D (6 bases). V lost 1 base, J lost 5 bases, and 9 bases lay in between. CDR1 SGDLS and CDR2 YYNGEE come from the germline V gene. CDR3 length equals 13 residues. In DNA form, the CDR3 reads TGTGCCAGCAGCGTAAGGGGGATTGAGACCCAGTACTTC. Residues: CASSVRGIETQYF.

Of note for this clone: One end of the junction fails to match germline, which may point to a read error. The chain joins TRBV7-7 to TRBJ2-5; tentatively, D is TRBD2 (5 bases). Germline loops: CDR1 SSHAT, CDR2 FNYEAQ (reference sequence). The CDR3 loop spans 14 amino acids. The CDR3 is CASSRTGYQETQYF. CDR3 nucleotides: TGTGCTAGCAGCCGAACGGGGTATCAAGAGACCCAGTACTTC.

The rearrangement links TRBV9 to TRBJ2-1, with D unclear. The V end lost 0 bases, the J end lost 2 bases, and 9 bases lay between the germline ends. The germline CDR1 and CDR2 sequences are SGDLS and YYNGEE. The CDR3 contains 15 residues. The CDR3 sequence: CASSVVGGPYNEQFF. The CDR3 nucleotides read TGTGCCAGCAGCGTAGTGGGCGGACCCTACAATGAGCAGTTCTTC.

This rearrangement joins TRBV7-9 to TRBJ2-2, with 11 nucleotides matching TRBD2. V lost 2 bases to trimming and J lost 5 bases; unmatched junction nucleotides: 10. From germline, CDR1 is SEHNR and CDR2 FQNEAQ (reference sequence). This CDR3 has 18 amino acids. The CDR3 DNA follows: TGTGCCAGCAGCTTACACAGACTAGCGGGAAAGGGGACCGGGGAGCTGTTTTTT. Translation gives CASSLHRLAGKGTGELFF. Variable domain in full (rest from reference TRBV7-9 and TRBJ2-2): DTGVSQNPRHKITKRGQNVTFRCDPISEHNRLYWYRQTLGQGPEFLTYFQNEAQLEKSRLLSDRFSAERPKGSFSTLEIQRTEQGDSAMYLCASSLHRLAGKGTGELFFGEGSRLTVL.

The CDR3 nucleotides read TGTGCCAGCAGCTTGGGGATTGTGAGACTAGCGGGCCAAGAGACCCAGTACTTC. Translation gives CASSLGIVRLAGQETQYF. This sequence joins TRBV5-6 and TRBJ2-5, with TRBD2 matching 10 bases. The V gene's germline CDR1 is SGHDT and CDR2 YYEEEE. V was clipped by 0 bases and J by 1 base; unmatched bases: 9. The CDR3 extends over 18 amino acids. Filled out from reference TRBV5-6 and TRBJ2-5, the complete variable domain reads DAGVTQSPTHLIKTRGQQVTLRCSPKSGHDTVSWYQQALGQGPQFIFQYYEEEERQRGNFPDRFSGHQFPNYSSELNVNALLLGDSALYLCASSLGIVRLAGQETQYFGPGTRLLVL.

The J gene is TRBJ1-5, the V gene TRBV6-8; D is possibly TRBD1 (5 bases). The germline CDR1 and CDR2 sequences are MNHGY and SAAAGT. The CDR3 sequence is 15 residues long. Trimming pared 4 bases from V and 6 bases from J, leaving 16 bases between. The CDR3 bases are TGTGCCAGCAGTTCCCGGGACCCCTTGGGTCAGCCCCAGCATTTT. Its protein product is CASSSRDPLGQPQHF.

The chain employs TRBV4-2 and TRBJ2-2, with 11 nucleotides matching TRBD1. Germline CDR1 LGHNA, CDR2 YNFKEQ. V lost 5 bases to trimming and J lost 3 bases; unmatched junction nucleotides: 5. CDR3 length equals 16 residues. The CDR3 reads CASSVPGQGDTGELFF. For the CDR3, the DNA is TGTGCCAGCAGCGTACCGGGACAGGGGGACACCGGGGAGCTGTTTTTT.

The J gene is TRBJ1-2, the V gene TRBV19; D might be TRBD1 (5 bases). CDR1 and CDR2 from the germline V gene are LNHDA and SQIVND (reference sequence). The CDR3 loop spans 13 amino acids. Between the trimmed V and J ends, which lost 5 bases and 5 bases, there was a span of 12 bases. CDR3 residues: CASSLSTVYGYTF. In nucleotides, the CDR3 is TGTGCCAGTAGTCTTTCGACAGTATATGGCTACACCTTC.

The chain has TRBV10-1 and TRBJ2-4, with D tentatively TRBD1 (7 bases). The V and J ends lost 4 bases and 4 bases respectively, with 20 bases between them. Germline V gives CDR1 WNHNN, CDR2 SYGVQD (reference sequence). The CDR3 sequence is 17 residues long. The CDR3 DNA follows: TGCGCCAGCAGTGGGAAGACCAGGGGGGAGGTAAAAAACATTCAGTACTTC. It yields the protein CASSGKTRGEVKNIQYF.

This clone was seen a few times. The chain carries TRBV2 and TRBJ2-1; a weak D match, TRBD1 (6 bases). From germline, CDR1 is SNHLY and CDR2 FYNNEI. Trimming took off 6 bases at V and 4 bases at J, with 25 bases between the two ends. The CDR3 covers 18 residues. CDR3 DNA sequence: TGTGCCAGCAGGAGGGGACACTTCACGACGGGGTTTTACAATGAGCAGTTCTTC. It codes for CASRRGHFTTGFYNEQFF.

The chain employs TRBV4-1 and TRBJ2-7, with D perhaps TRBD2 (7 bases). Trimming took 4 bases from V and 3 from J, leaving 22 bases between them. Germline CDR1 is MGHRA and CDR2 is YSYEKL. This CDR3 region has 17 residues. As DNA, the CDR3 is TGCGCCAGCAGCCCAGCCTCCCGGGGGGCGCGAATCTACGAGCAGTACTTC. Its translation: CASSPASRGARIYEQYF.

The chain combines TRBV5-6 with TRBJ2-5; 9 bases match TRBD2. The CDR3 runs to 14 residues. Germline V gene data show CDR1 as SGHDT and CDR2 as YYEEEE. With V trimmed by 4 bases and J by 2 bases, 3 bases remained unmatched. CDR3 sequence reads: CASSLTSGQETQYF. In DNA form, the CDR3 reads TGTGCCAGCAGCCTGACTAGCGGTCAAGAGACCCAGTACTTC.

A note on this clone: The same CDR3 also results from other DNA sequences found in this sample. The chain couples TRBV20-1 to TRBJ1-2, with a possible D match to TRBD1 (5 bases). V shed 4 bases and J shed 6 bases, with 9 bases lying between them. Germline V lookup: CDR1 DFQATT, CDR2 SNEGSKA (reference sequence). This CDR3 has 11 residues. CDR3 amino acids: CSANGGDGYTF. The CDR3 DNA reads as TGCAGTGCTAATGGGGGGGATGGCTACACCTTC.

This sequence joins TRBV5-8 and TRBJ1-2, with 9 bases that match TRBD1. V dropped 4 bases and J dropped 8; count of bases not matched to a gene: 9. This CDR3 region has 14 residues. Per germline, CDR1 SGHTS and CDR2 YDEGEE. The CDR3 is CASSRFGQGIGYTF. As DNA, the CDR3 is TGTGCCAGCAGCCGTTTCGGACAGGGGATCGGCTACACCTTC.

The chain uses TRBV11-2 and TRBJ2-1; D uncertain. CDR1 SGHAT and CDR2 FQNNGV come from the germline V gene. This CDR3 region has 17 residues. Trimming stripped 1 base from V and 0 bases from J, with 13 bases between. The CDR3 region has the DNA TGTGCCAGCAGCTTAGGTCTAGTTCCGGTCTCCTACAATGAGCAGTTCTTC. Encoded protein: CASSLGLVPVSYNEQFF.